Listed below are T cell receptor beta chains from one sample, sequenced in a study of CD8+ T cells in alopecia areata. The method was immunoSEQ multiplex PCR; TCRdb's version includes in-frame clones alone and lacks a portion of them. Seen here are 100,000 to 120,000 clones, approximately 61% observed once, and the top ten hold 20% to 25%. Sequenced sample: NKG2D-low CD8+ T cells sorted from blood. Receptor source: a human donor with alopecia areata. Each CDR3 is given with its conserved first and last residue.

v_call cdr3_aa
TRBV19 CASSSDLAESYEQYF
TRBV7-6 CASSFIPRGYEQYF
TRBV15 CATSRDPTSYNEQFF
TRBV29-1 CSVEVTGGAFYEQYF
TRBV29-1 CSVEGTGSSYEQYF
TRBV4-1 CASSQGLGNTEAFF
TRBV6-5 CATSGTDNNYGYTF
TRBV14 CASSQAGPGGTEAFF
TRBV6-5 CASSYSTRSGEQFF
TRBV28 CASSSGGEQYF
TRBV28 CASSGGAQYF
TRBV29-1 CSVGKRSEQYF
TRBV28 CASRSGLAGNYEQYF
TRBV11-2 CASSLEGQGHRDTQYF
TRBV9 CASSDRLGLNTGELFF
TRBV6-5 CASSYGLQETQYF
TRBV6-5 CASSYSKEYYEQYF
TRBV4-2 CASSQLLNEQFF
TRBV6-5 CASSPTGSEQYF
TRBV14 CASSPDQPQHF
TRBV7-3 CASSWTSGSTDTQYF
TRBV7-8 CATQRVSTDTQYF
TRBV29-1 CSAVPTGTGNTIYF
TRBV19 CASSQGFGYEQYF
TRBV5-4 CASSFGTSSYEQYF
TRBV7-8 CASSPPLAVRTSTDTQYF
TRBV13 CASIPKGREDTEAFF
TRBV14 CASSRTSGRADTQYF
TRBV27 CASSRGIEQFF
TRBV5-1 CASSAGGAEAFF
TRBV9 CASSVADRGYEQYF
TRBV27 CASRTYRERHTEAFF
TRBV30 CAWRIAPYEQYF
TRBV2 CARETLSDNEQFF
TRBV27 CASSLSAPGRHKPFYEQYF
TRBV28 CASSLDSSGETQYF
TRBV11-2 CASGPFSYEQYF
TRBV29-1 CSVLDRGDREAFF
TRBV27 CASSLSAGVAYEQYF
TRBV7-6 CASSFGGLYGYTF
TRBV2 CASSPPGWMNTEAFF
TRBV2 CASSADRSVIINSYNEQFF
TRBV28 CASGWDNQPQHF
TRBV27 CASSLTTNRGQISYEQYF
TRBV19 CASSIGTSGNNEQFF
TRBV7-9 CASSPTDGETQYF
TRBV4-1 CASSHRQGDYEQYF
TRBV7-9 CASSHGGGDTQYF
TRBV27 CASSPGTGGYNEQFF
TRBV28 CASSSAGVGQPQHF
TRBV6-6 CASGTDTQYF
TRBV9 CASSVKSREETQYF
TRBV4-2 CASSRRKESEQYF
TRBV27 CASSLGGANEQYF
TRBV2 CASSEGDFVVDREGF
TRBV4-1 CASSQSPGGTVYNEQFF
TRBV7-4 CASSLTGGEETQYF
TRBV2 CASQGETQYF
TRBV15 CATSSRQYSNQPQHF